This T cell receptor beta chain was found in a study of a mutant IDH1 vaccine in newly diagnosed glioma (dated by TCRdb to the early 2020s). As for the study more broadly: Patients received eight vaccinations in weeks 1, 3, 5, 7, 11, 15, 19 and 23, corresponding to visits V03 through V10. Vaccination started 4-6 weeks after radiotherapy alone, or was given together with temozolomide cycles in the groups whose treatment included chemotherapy. Of the approximately 29 treated patients, around 62% were male and approximately 38% were female, and a mean age of roughly 40 years was recorded. Prior to enrollment, standard therapy consisting of radiotherapy alone, temozolomide alone, or radiochemotherapy with temozolomide had been administered to patients, with the combination being received by most patients. Peripheral blood was drawn at six visits: V03 (baseline), V05, V07, V10, V12 and V13. Longitudinal TCRB deep sequencing was performed for about two dozen treated patients wherever samples were available for exploratory analyses. Summary of the overall study and its limitations: Selection of PBMC samples for TCRB deep sequencing was based on availability. Changes in the top peripheral T cell clonotypes picked up by TCRB sequencing did not appear to be linked to pseudoprogression. It was noted by the authors that analyses of patient blood samples could not be reproduced owing to sample limitations. Immune responses induced by the vaccine were seen in about 93% of patients across multiple MHC alleles.

V is reduced by 2 bases and J by 7 bases, leaving a spacing of 21 bases between them. Including cysteine and phenylalanine, the CDR3 has 15 amino acids. Only CDR3 DNA is held: 45 bases, read in frame from base 1. CDR1 and CDR2, per the germline V gene (reference sequence), are GTSNPN and SVGIG. Receptor amplification or capture employed the immunoSEQ multiplex PCR assay. The hsTCRB Kit was used according to the manufacturer's protocol to amplify rearranged TCR beta chain sequences. Sequencing of TCRB libraries was carried out on an Illumina MiSeq. The original methods were these. The proprietary platform of the kit vendor was used for demultiplexing, trimming and gene mapping. TCRdb retrieved this table from immuneACCESS and kept in-frame rearrangements only. Not all clones are present; in checked studies, unresolved V genes account for under half, and no reason is known for the remainder. That table gives V, J and clone size, and the DNA gave D and trimming. This sample comprises approximately 70,000 clones, under 90% of them detected only once. 10% to 15% of the sample is taken by the ten largest.

Worth noting for this clone: The clone's antigen remains unknown. The input lacks base qualities; no much larger clone sits a single base away.

The label giving this sample's time point can be read as: week 23, last vaccination. Each vaccine dose was 300 ug of a 20-mer mutant IDH1 peptide in Montanide, given subcutaneously with topical imiquimod. The donors had newly diagnosed IDH1-mutant astrocytomas of WHO grade 3 or 4 that showed loss of nuclear ATRX. The samples were drawn from NOA16, a multicentre, single-arm, open-label phase I trial in Germany that tested a mutant IDH1 peptide vaccine in humans for the first time. Genomic DNA for TCRB sequencing was extracted from EDTA blood using the DNeasy Blood and Tissue Kit. The sequence joins TRBV30 to TRBJ2-7; the D gene is perhaps TRBD2, on 5 matching bases. This receptor was taken from a man aged 18 to 29 with glioma. The specimen comprised PBMCs, sampled from a glioma patient whose treatment included an IDH1 peptide vaccine. The CDR3 loop reads CAWSHFELPEGEQYF. The DNA is as follows: TGTGCCTGGAGTCACTTTGAACTACCCGAGGGAGAGCAGTACTTC.